What follows is one T cell receptor (beta chain) and its context. No antigen is known for it. This specimen belongs to a study of blood T cells in healthy people across ages. The germline V gene has CDR1 DFQATT and CDR2 SNEGSKA (reference sequence). This CDR3 is 17 amino acids long. The ends lost 6 bases at V and 2 bases at J; junction bases unmatched: 12. The study, taken as a whole, reports: When one million T cells were used, diversity estimates were thought to be underestimates.

A J-beta primer mix and a sample-barcoded 5' primer were used in a second PCR of about 6 to 12 cycles. TCRdb ran MiXCR on the 5' RACE reads and lists one entry per CDR3 protein. The sample contains about 1.1 million distinct CDR3 sequences, roughly two fifths of which appear only once. This TCR was sampled from a man between 18 and 29 years old in good health. The genes are TRBV20-1 and TRBJ2-5, with TRBD2 matching over 13 bases. Sequenced material: blood. The CDR3 loop is CSALLHGTSGIQETQYF. The CDR3 region has the DNA TGCAGTGCACTACTACACGGGACTAGCGGGATACAAGAGACCCAGTACTTC.